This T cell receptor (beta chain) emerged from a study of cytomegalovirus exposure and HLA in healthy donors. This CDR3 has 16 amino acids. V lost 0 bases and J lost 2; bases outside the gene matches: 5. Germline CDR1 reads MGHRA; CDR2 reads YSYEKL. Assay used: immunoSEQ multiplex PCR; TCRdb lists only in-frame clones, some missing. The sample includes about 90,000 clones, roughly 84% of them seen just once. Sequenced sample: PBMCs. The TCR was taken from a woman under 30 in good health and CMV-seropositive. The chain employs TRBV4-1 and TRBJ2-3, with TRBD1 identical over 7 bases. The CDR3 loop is CASSQDGQDHTDTQYF. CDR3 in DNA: TGCGCCAGCAGCCAAGACGGACAGGACCACACAGATACGCAGTATTTT.